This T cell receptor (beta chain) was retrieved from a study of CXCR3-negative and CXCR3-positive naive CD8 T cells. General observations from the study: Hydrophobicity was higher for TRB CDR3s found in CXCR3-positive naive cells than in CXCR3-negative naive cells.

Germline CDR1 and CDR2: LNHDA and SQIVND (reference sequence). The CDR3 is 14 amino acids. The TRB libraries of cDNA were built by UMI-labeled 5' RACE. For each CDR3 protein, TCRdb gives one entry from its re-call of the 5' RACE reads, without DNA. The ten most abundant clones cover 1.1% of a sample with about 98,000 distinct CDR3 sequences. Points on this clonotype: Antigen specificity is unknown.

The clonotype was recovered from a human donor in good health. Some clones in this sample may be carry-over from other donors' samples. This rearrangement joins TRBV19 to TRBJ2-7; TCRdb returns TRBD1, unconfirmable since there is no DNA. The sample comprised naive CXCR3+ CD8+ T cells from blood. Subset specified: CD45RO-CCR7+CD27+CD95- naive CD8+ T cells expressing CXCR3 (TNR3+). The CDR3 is CASSPGQGTGEQYF.